Listed below are T cell receptor beta chains from one sample, sequenced in a study of shared clonotypes between healthy human individuals. This table comes from immunoSEQ multiplex PCR, and its TCRdb copy is limited to in-frame clones, with some not included. The data hold under 600,000 clones, with about 75% observed a single time. Material: PBMCs. These receptors were obtained from a woman in her forties in good health. Some clones in this sample may be carry-over from other donors' samples. Both conserved end residues are part of each CDR3. The D gene is left open where the match is weak. The size field is filled for only some rows; it gives once, few, many or a size class.

j_call cdr3_length d_call clone_size v_call cdr3_nt cdr3_aa
TRBJ2-5 13 . . TRBV29-1 TGCAGCGTCTCGACAGCCTCGAGAGAGACCCAGTACTTC CSVSTASRETQYF
TRBJ2-1 16 TRBD2 few TRBV4-2 TGTGCCAGCAGCCAAGAGGGGACTAGCGGACACAATGAGCAGTTCTTC CASSQEGTSGHNEQFF
TRBJ2-1 13 . . TRBV5-1 TGCGCCAGCAGCTTGGATCTAGGGGTAGGGCAGTTCTTC CASSLDLGVGQFF
TRBJ1-2 13 TRBD1 many TRBV27 TGTGCCAGCACCCAGACAGGGGGGGGTGGCTACACCTTC CASTQTGGGGYTF
TRBJ2-1 14 TRBD2 many TRBV28 TGTGCCAGCAGACTAGCGGGAGGGTATAATGAGCAGTTCTTC CASRLAGGYNEQFF
TRBJ2-7 14 TRBD2 once TRBV7-8 TGTGCCAGCAGCTTTCGGGAGGGCCTGGACGAGCAGTACTTC CASSFREGLDEQYF
TRBJ2-7 14 . . TRBV7-9 TGTGCCAGCAGCTTCGGAGGGGAGCGGTACGAGCAGTACTTC CASSFGGERYEQYF
TRBJ1-1 16 . . TRBV10-1 TGCGCCAGCAGTGAGCCCCAGGGTGGGGGCGGGGCCGAAGCTTTCTTT CASSEPQGGGGAEAFF
TRBJ1-1 14 . . TRBV5-1 TGCGCCAGCAGCTTGGGCGGGGGGAACACTGAAGCTTTCTTT CASSLGGGNTEAFF
TRBJ2-7 18 TRBD2 . TRBV27 TGTGCCAGCCCAGTTTATGATGTGACTAGCGGGAGCTCCTACGAGCAGTACTTC CASPVYDVTSGSSYEQYF
TRBJ1-2 15 . . TRBV19 TGTGCCAGTAGCTTCCGGGACCTCTCCTACTATGGCTACACCTTC CASSFRDLSYYGYTF
TRBJ1-2 14 TRBD1 . TRBV6-4 TGTGCCAGCAGCCGAGGGGACAGCCCGGATGGCTACACCTTC CASSRGDSPDGYTF
TRBJ1-1 14 . . TRBV4-2 TGTGCCAGCAGCTTGGACAGACTGAACACTGAAGCTTTCTTT CASSLDRLNTEAFF
TRBJ2-1 13 TRBD2 . TRBV29-1 TGCAGCGCAAGCGGGAGGGGAGGCAATGAGCAGTTCTTC CSASGRGGNEQFF
TRBJ2-7 14 . once TRBV28 TGTGCCAGCAGTTTATCGACATCCAACTACGAGCAGTACTTC CASSLSTSNYEQYF
TRBJ2-7 12 . . TRBV4-2 TGTGCCAGCAGCGACGACAGCTACGAGCAGTACTTC CASSDDSYEQYF
TRBJ1-2 16 . . TRBV4-1 TGCGCCAGCAGCCAAGATAGCGGCAGTCCCGTCTATGGCTACACCTTC CASSQDSGSPVYGYTF
TRBJ2-3 13 . . TRBV7-3 TGTGCCAGCAGCACCACAAACACAGATACGCAGTATTTT CASSTTNTDTQYF
TRBJ1-5 13 TRBD1 once TRBV6-6 TGTGCCAGCAGTGGACAGGGAGGGCAGCCCCAGCATTTT CASSGQGGQPQHF
TRBJ2-5 13 . . TRBV11-2 TGTGCCAGCAGCAGTTTGGGACGAGAGACCCAGTACTTC CASSSLGRETQYF
TRBJ1-4 15 TRBD1 . TRBV6-5 TGTGCCAGCAGTGGACAGGGGGCGGCTAATGAAAAACTGTTTTTT CASSGQGAANEKLFF
TRBJ2-7 15 TRBD2 . TRBV7-8 TGTGCCAGCAGCTTAATAGCGGGAGAATATTACGAGCAGTACTTC CASSLIAGEYYEQYF
TRBJ2-1 15 TRBD2 . TRBV6-5 TGTGCCAGCAGTGGACTAGCGGGAGGAGGGGGTGAGCAGTTCTTC CASSGLAGGGGEQFF
TRBJ2-1 15 TRBD2 . TRBV5-5 TGTGCCAGCAGCTTGCGACGGGAGGTTTGGAATGAGCAGTTCTTC CASSLRREVWNEQFF
TRBJ2-4 19 . . TRBV19 TGTGCCAGTAGTGCCTTGACAGCCCGATCCTTCTTAGCCAAAAACATTCAGTACTTC CASSALTARSFLAKNIQYF
TRBJ1-5 14 . once TRBV10-2 TGCGCCAGCAGTGAGTCCGGGAGCAATCAGCCCCAGCATTTT CASSESGSNQPQHF
TRBJ2-3 14 . . TRBV5-1 TGCGCCAGCAGGGAGGCGGAATCCACAGATACGCAGTATTTT CASREAESTDTQYF
TRBJ2-7 15 TRBD2 . TRBV6-6 TGTGCCAGCAGTTCTTCTAGCGGGAGCTCCTACGAGCAGTACTTC CASSSSSGSSYEQYF
TRBJ1-1 14 TRBD1 . TRBV18 TGTGCCAGCTCACCGAACGGACAGGCTACTGAAGCTTTCTTT CASSPNGQATEAFF